This note documents a single T cell receptor beta chain sequence. Its antigen is unknown. This sample is drawn from a study of blood T cells in healthy people across ages. Findings and caveats of the study: The long-lived group displayed more naive CD4+ cells, plus higher diversity, than the aged donors did.

With a J-beta primer mix and a sample-barcoded 5' primer, a second PCR ran about 7 to 12 cycles. TCRdb re-derived calls from the 5' RACE reads in MiXCR, one entry per CDR3 protein. This sample carries over a million distinct CDR3 sequences, approximately 59% of them seen once, and the ten largest clones take under 8.5%. There are 16 residues in the CDR3. V gave up 6 bases and J gave up 0 bases; unmatched junction bases: 6. The germline CDR1 and CDR2 sequences are SGHAT and FQNNGV. The sequenced sample was blood. The receptor's source is a man aged 18 to 30 in good health. The chain employs TRBV11-2 and TRBJ2-1; 9 positions match TRBD2. The CDR3, as DNA: TGTGCCAGCAGACGCCTAGCGGGGAGCTCCTACAATGAGCAGTTCTTC. This gives the protein CASRRLAGSSYNEQFF.